Listed below are T cell receptor beta chains from one sample, sequenced in a study of technical replicates of blood from a handful of donors. Data came from immunoSEQ multiplex PCR; TCRdb stores just in-frame clones and leaves some out. The table shows around 61,000 clones, with approximately 97% occurring only once. Sequenced sample: T cells isolated from PBMCs. These receptors originate from a human donor in good health. Each CDR3 is given without its conserved first and last residue. The order of the fields is J gene, D gene, V gene, CDR3 protein. The D gene is left open where the match is weak.

j_gene: TRBJ2-1
d_gene: TRBD2
v_gene: TRBV7-6
CDR3aa: ASSLQVLAGEQF

j_gene: TRBJ2-2
d_gene: NA
v_gene: TRBV6-5
CDR3aa: ASSSDYHTGELF

j_gene: TRBJ2-7
d_gene: NA
v_gene: TRBV27
CDR3aa: ASSLSRGSEQY

j_gene: TRBJ2-7
d_gene: NA
v_gene: TRBV2
CDR3aa: ASSEGQNIRGSYEQY

j_gene: TRBJ1-5
d_gene: TRBD1
v_gene: TRBV28
CDR3aa: ASSPDRGKSGGRQPQH

j_gene: TRBJ1-2
d_gene: NA
v_gene: TRBV30
CDR3aa: AWAPGAGFSGYT

j_gene: TRBJ2-3
d_gene: NA
v_gene: TRBV6-5
CDR3aa: ASRARGFTDTQY

j_gene: TRBJ2-1
d_gene: NA
v_gene: TRBV2
CDR3aa: ASSEDEWSSYNEQF

j_gene: TRBJ1-3
d_gene: NA
v_gene: TRBV6-1
CDR3aa: ASSELGGNTIY

j_gene: TRBJ1-4
d_gene: TRBD1
v_gene: TRBV25-1
CDR3aa: ASSPTGTEKLF

j_gene: TRBJ2-1
d_gene: TRBD1
v_gene: TRBV11-3
CDR3aa: ASSWTGGAYNEQF

j_gene: TRBJ2-1
d_gene: TRBD2
v_gene: TRBV5-8
CDR3aa: ASSLAWGLAGGPYNEQF

j_gene: TRBJ1-5
d_gene: NA
v_gene: TRBV7-8
CDR3aa: ASSLAMTGNQH

j_gene: TRBJ2-7
d_gene: TRBD1
v_gene: TRBV11-3
CDR3aa: ASSSHRGLSEQY

j_gene: TRBJ2-1
d_gene: NA
v_gene: TRBV6-1
CDR3aa: ASSGEFGENEQF

j_gene: TRBJ1-1
d_gene: NA
v_gene: TRBV6-5
CDR3aa: ASSSGGTEAF

j_gene: TRBJ2-1
d_gene: TRBD1
v_gene: TRBV19
CDR3aa: ASSQQGEYNEQF

j_gene: TRBJ1-5
d_gene: NA
v_gene: TRBV2
CDR3aa: ASSESYRLQAQPQH

j_gene: TRBJ1-2
d_gene: NA
v_gene: TRBV28
CDR3aa: ASPNIRERRAGGYT

j_gene: TRBJ2-7
d_gene: TRBD1
v_gene: TRBV5-4
CDR3aa: ASSRGGQGLYEQY

j_gene: TRBJ2-3
d_gene: NA
v_gene: TRBV27
CDR3aa: ASSLFSAGTNTDTQY

j_gene: TRBJ1-1
d_gene: NA
v_gene: TRBV30
CDR3aa: ASRQSPNTEAF

j_gene: TRBJ1-4
d_gene: TRBD1
v_gene: TRBV5-4
CDR3aa: ASSSPGQGHEKLF

j_gene: TRBJ1-1
d_gene: NA
v_gene: TRBV28
CDR3aa: ASTGVNTEAF

j_gene: TRBJ1-5
d_gene: TRBD1
v_gene: TRBV5-1
CDR3aa: ASSPGGSNQPQH

j_gene: TRBJ2-1
d_gene: TRBD2
v_gene: TRBV14
CDR3aa: ASSQVLAGFEQF

j_gene: TRBJ2-2
d_gene: NA
v_gene: TRBV2
CDR3aa: ASSERTGDTGELF

j_gene: TRBJ1-1
d_gene: NA
v_gene: TRBV27
CDR3aa: ASKHMNTEAF

j_gene: TRBJ2-1
d_gene: NA
v_gene: TRBV14
CDR3aa: ASRPTGLIYNEQF

j_gene: TRBJ2-3
d_gene: TRBD2
v_gene: TRBV9
CDR3aa: ASSRTSGPDTQY

j_gene: TRBJ1-4
d_gene: NA
v_gene: TRBV28
CDR3aa: ASSKGGINEKLF

j_gene: TRBJ2-7
d_gene: NA
v_gene: TRBV27
CDR3aa: ASSLKYRQVSSYEQY

j_gene: TRBJ1-4
d_gene: TRBD1
v_gene: TRBV6-5
CDR3aa: ASRPGTGKEKLF

j_gene: TRBJ2-1
d_gene: TRBD2
v_gene: TRBV5-1
CDR3aa: ASSLATSASEQF

j_gene: TRBJ1-1
d_gene: NA
v_gene: TRBV6-5
CDR3aa: ASRKPTENTEAF

j_gene: TRBJ1-2
d_gene: TRBD1
v_gene: TRBV5-1
CDR3aa: ASSLSRGRQVDYT

j_gene: TRBJ1-4
d_gene: NA
v_gene: TRBV10-2
CDR3aa: ASSESKGVIEKLF

j_gene: TRBJ2-3
d_gene: TRBD2
v_gene: TRBV2
CDR3aa: ASTEGSGVSTDTQY

j_gene: TRBJ2-1
d_gene: NA
v_gene: TRBV30
CDR3aa: AWSVPSVRSNEQF

j_gene: TRBJ1-3
d_gene: NA
v_gene: TRBV7-9
CDR3aa: ASSLGRVAGNTIY

j_gene: TRBJ2-6
d_gene: NA
v_gene: TRBV4-2
CDR3aa: ASSQPGLSGANVLT

j_gene: TRBJ1-3
d_gene: NA
v_gene: TRBV28
CDR3aa: ASSSPEQGVSGNTIY

j_gene: TRBJ1-2
d_gene: TRBD1
v_gene: TRBV11-1
CDR3aa: ASEGTDANYGYT

j_gene: TRBJ2-2
d_gene: NA
v_gene: TRBV10-1
CDR3aa: ASSEGGSGELF

j_gene: TRBJ1-5
d_gene: NA
v_gene: TRBV15
CDR3aa: ATSRQGNQPQH

j_gene: TRBJ2-5
d_gene: TRBD1
v_gene: TRBV5-6
CDR3aa: ASSLPGQEETQY

j_gene: TRBJ2-1
d_gene: TRBD1
v_gene: TRBV7-8
CDR3aa: ASSTDRGVNEQF